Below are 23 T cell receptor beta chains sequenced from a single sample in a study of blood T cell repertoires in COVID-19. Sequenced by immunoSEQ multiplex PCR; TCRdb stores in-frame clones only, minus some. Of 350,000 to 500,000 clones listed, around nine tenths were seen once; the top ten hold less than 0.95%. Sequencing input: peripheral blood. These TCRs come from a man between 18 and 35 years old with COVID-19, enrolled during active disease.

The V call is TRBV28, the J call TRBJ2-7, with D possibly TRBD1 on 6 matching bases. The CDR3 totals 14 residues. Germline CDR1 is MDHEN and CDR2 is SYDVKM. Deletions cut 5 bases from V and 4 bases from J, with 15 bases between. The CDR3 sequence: CASSVTTGHYEQYF. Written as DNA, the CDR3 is TGTGCCAGCAGTGTAACAACAGGGCATTACGAGCAGTACTTC.

CDR3 sequence: CASSTSGGTTDTQYF. CDR3 DNA sequence: TGTGCCAGTAGTACTAGCGGGGGAACCACAGATACGCAGTATTTT. The rearrangement links TRBV19 to TRBJ2-3, with TRBD2 matching 10 bases. CDR1 is LNHDA, CDR2 SQIVND, per germline (reference sequence). The junction had 3 bases not matched to a gene; V was cut back by 4 bases and J by 2 bases. This CDR3 has 15 amino acids.

The CDR3 protein is CASSVGSGTVYNEQFF. The CDR3 bases are TGTGCCAGCAGCGTAGGATCCGGGACAGTGTACAATGAGCAGTTCTTC. The genes are TRBV9 and TRBJ2-1; 7 positions match TRBD1. CDR3 length: 16 residues. CDR1 and CDR2 (germline): SGDLS, YYNGEE. V was clipped by 0 bases and J by 4 bases; unmatched bases: 7.

The CDR3 DNA reads as TGTGCCAGCAGAAAGGAGAAGCGGGAGCAGTTCTTC. Translated, it gives CASRKEKREQFF. The rearrangement links TRBV7-9 to TRBJ2-1; D possibly corresponds to TRBD2 (5 bases). Germline-derived CDR1 and CDR2 are SEHNR and FQNEAQ (reference sequence). With 6 bases removed from V and 10 bases from J, the gap between germline ends came to 13 bases. The CDR3 extends over 12 amino acids. The whole variable domain, filled in from reference TRBV7-9 and TRBJ2-1, reads DTGVSQNPRHKITKRGQNVTFRCDPISEHNRLYWYRQTLGQGPEFLTYFQNEAQLEKSRLLSDRFSAERPKGSFSTLEIQRTEQGDSAMYLCASRKEKREQFFGPGTRLTVL.

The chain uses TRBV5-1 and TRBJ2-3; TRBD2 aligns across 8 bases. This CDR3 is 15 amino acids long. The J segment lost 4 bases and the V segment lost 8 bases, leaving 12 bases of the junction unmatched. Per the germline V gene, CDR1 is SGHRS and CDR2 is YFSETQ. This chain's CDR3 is CASRFKAGVADTQYF. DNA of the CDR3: TGCGCCAGTAGGTTTAAAGCGGGGGTGGCAGATACGCAGTATTTT.

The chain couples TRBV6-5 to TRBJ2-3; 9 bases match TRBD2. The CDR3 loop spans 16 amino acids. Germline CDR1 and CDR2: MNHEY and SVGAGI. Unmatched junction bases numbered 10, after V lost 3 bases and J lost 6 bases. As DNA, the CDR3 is TGTGCCAGCAGTTATACGGGACTAGCTCCTCGGGATACGCAGTATTTT. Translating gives CASSYTGLAPRDTQYF.

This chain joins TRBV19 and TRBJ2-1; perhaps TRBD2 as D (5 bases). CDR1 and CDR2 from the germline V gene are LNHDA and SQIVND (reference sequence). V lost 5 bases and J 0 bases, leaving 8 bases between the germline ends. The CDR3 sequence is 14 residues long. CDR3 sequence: CASSEGSSYNEQFF. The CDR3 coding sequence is TGTGCCAGTAGTGAGGGCAGCTCCTACAATGAGCAGTTCTTC. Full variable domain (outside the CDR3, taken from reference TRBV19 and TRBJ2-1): DGGITQSPKYLFRKEGQNVTLSCEQNLNHDAMYWYRQDPGQGLRLIYYSQIVNDFQKGDIAEGYSVSREKKESFPLTVTSAQKNPTAFYLCASSEGSSYNEQFFGPGTRLTVL.

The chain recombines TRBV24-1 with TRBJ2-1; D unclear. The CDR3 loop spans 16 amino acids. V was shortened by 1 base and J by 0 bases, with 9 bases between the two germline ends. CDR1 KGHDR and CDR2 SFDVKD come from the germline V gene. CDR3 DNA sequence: TGTGCCACCAGTGATTTAGCTGAAAGCTCCTACAATGAGCAGTTCTTC. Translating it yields CATSDLAESSYNEQFF.

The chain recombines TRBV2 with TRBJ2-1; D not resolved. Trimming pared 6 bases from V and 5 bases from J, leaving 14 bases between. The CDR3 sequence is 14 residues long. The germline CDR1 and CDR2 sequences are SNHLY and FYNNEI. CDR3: CASRPLSGNNEQFF. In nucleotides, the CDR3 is TGTGCCAGCAGACCCCTCAGTGGCAACAATGAGCAGTTCTTC. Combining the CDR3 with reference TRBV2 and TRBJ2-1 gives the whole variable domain EPEVTQTPSHQVTQMGQEVILRCVPISNHLYFYWYRQILGQKVEFLVSFYNNEISEKSEIFDDQFSVERPDGSNFTLKIRSTKLEDSAMYFCASRPLSGNNEQFFGPGTRLTVL.

The CDR3 sequence is CAWSVWSVEQFF. DNA for the CDR3: TGTGCCTGGAGTGTATGGTCGGTAGAGCAGTTCTTC. The chain carries TRBV30 and TRBJ2-1; unclear D gene. In germline, CDR1 is GTSNPN, CDR2 SVGIG (reference sequence). V was trimmed by 0 bases and J by 10 bases, leaving 10 bases between them. This CDR3 is 12 amino acids long.

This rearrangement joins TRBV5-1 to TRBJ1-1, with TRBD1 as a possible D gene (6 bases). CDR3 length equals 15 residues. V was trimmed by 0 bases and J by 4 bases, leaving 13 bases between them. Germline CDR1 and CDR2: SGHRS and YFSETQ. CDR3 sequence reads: CASSLEGGWSTEAFF. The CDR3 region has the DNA TGCGCCAGCAGCTTGGAAGGGGGTTGGAGCACTGAAGCTTTCTTT.

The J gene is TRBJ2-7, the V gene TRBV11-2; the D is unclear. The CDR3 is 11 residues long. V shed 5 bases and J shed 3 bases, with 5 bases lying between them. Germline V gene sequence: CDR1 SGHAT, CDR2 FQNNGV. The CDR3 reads CASSLVYEQYF. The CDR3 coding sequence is TGTGCCAGCAGCCTCGTCTACGAGCAGTACTTC.

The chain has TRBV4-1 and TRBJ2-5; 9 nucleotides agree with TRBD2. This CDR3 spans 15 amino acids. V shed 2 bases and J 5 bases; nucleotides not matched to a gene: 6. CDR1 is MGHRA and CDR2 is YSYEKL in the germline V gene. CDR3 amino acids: CASSQIAGERETQYF. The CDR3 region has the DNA TGCGCCAGCAGCCAAATAGCGGGAGAGCGGGAGACCCAGTACTTC.

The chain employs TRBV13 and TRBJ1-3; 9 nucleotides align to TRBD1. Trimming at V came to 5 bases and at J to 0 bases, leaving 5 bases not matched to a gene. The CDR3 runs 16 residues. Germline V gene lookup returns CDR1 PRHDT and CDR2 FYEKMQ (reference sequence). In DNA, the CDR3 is TGTGCCAGCAGCCCGAAGACAGGGGGCTCTGGAAACACCATATATTTT. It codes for CASSPKTGGSGNTIYF.

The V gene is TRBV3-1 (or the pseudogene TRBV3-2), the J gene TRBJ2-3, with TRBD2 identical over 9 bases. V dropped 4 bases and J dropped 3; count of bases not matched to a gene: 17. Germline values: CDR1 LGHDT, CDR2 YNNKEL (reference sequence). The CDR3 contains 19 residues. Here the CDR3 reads CASSRDGLAPETETDTQYF. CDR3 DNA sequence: TGTGCCAGCAGCCGAGACGGACTAGCGCCCGAAACCGAGACAGATACGCAGTATTTT.

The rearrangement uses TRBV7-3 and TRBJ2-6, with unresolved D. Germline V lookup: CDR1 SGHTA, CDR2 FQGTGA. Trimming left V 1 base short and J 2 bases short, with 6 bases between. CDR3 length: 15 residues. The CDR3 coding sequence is TGTGCCAGCAGCTTAAATTCTGCTGGGGCCAACGTCCTGACTTTC. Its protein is CASSLNSAGANVLTF.

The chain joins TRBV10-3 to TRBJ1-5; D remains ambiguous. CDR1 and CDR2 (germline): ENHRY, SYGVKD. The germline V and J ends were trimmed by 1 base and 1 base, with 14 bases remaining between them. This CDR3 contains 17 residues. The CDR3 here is CAISELWAELSNQPQHF. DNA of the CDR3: TGTGCCATCAGTGAGTTATGGGCAGAATTAAGCAATCAGCCCCAGCATTTT.

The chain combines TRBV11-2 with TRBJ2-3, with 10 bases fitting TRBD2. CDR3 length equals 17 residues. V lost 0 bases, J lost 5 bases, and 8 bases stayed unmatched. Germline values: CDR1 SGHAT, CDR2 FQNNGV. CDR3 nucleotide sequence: TGTGCCAGCAGCTTAGATCACAGGACTAGCGGAGGAGATACGCAGTATTTT. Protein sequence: CASSLDHRTSGGDTQYF.

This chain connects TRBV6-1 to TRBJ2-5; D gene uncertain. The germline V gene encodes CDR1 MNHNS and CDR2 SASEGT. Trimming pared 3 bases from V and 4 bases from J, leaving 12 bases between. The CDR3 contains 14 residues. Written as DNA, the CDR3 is TGTGCCAGCAGTGACCCTGTCCTCCGAGAGACCCAGTACTTC. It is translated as CASSDPVLRETQYF.

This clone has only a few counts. CDR3 bases: TGTGCCAGCAGTTTGACAGGGACCTACGAGCAGTACTTC. Translated, it gives CASSLTGTYEQYF. The chain has TRBV28 and TRBJ2-7, with 7 bases matching TRBD1. With V trimmed by 3 bases and J by 2 bases, 1 base remained unmatched. Germline V gene data show CDR1 as MDHEN and CDR2 as SYDVKM. The CDR3 has 13 amino acids.

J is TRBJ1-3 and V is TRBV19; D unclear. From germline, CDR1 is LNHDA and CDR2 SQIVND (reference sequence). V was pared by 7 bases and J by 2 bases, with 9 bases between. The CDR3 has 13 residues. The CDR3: CASTMRTGNTIYF. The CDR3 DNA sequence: TGTGCCAGTACTATGAGGACTGGAAACACCATATATTTT.

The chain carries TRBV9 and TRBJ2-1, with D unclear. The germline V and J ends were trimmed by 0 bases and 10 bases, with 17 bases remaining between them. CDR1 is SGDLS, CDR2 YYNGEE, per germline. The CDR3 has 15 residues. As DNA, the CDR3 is TGTGCCAGCAGCGTAGAGGCAGGTAGAGTGGTAGAGCAGTTCTTC. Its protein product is CASSVEAGRVVEQFF.

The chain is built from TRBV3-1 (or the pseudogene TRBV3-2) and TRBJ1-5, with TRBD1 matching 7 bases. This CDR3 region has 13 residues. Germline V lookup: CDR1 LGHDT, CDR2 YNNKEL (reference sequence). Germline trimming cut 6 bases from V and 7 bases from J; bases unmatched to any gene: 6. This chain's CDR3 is CASSRQGRQPQHF. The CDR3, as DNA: TGTGCCAGCAGTCGACAGGGTAGGCAGCCCCAGCATTTT.